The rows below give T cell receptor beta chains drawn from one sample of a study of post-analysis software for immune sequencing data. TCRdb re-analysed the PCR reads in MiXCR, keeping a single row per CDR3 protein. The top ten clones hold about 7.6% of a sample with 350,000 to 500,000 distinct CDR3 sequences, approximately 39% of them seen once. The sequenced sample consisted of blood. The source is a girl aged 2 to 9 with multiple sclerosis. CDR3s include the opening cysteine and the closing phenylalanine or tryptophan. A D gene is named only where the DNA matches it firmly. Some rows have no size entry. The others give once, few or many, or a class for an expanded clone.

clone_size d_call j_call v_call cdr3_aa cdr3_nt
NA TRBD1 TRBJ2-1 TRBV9 CASSSDRGLNEQFF TGTGCCAGCAGCTCCGACAGGGGGCTCAATGAGCAGTTCTTC
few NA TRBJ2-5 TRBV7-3 CASSSGLLQETQYF TGTGCCAGCAGTTCAGGACTACTACAAGAGACCCAGTACTTC
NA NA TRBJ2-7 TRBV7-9 CASSLAWDGGYEQYF TGTGCCAGCAGCTTAGCTTGGGACGGCGGCTACGAGCAGTACTTC
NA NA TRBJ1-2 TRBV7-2 CASSLHRSSYGYTF TGTGCCAGCAGCTTGCACAGGTCCTCCTATGGCTACACCTTC
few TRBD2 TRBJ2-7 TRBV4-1 CASSRTVVAGLSTYEQYF TGCGCCAGCAGCCGAACCGTTGTAGCGGGACTTTCCACCTACGAGCAGTACTTC
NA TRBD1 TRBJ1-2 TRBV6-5 CASSRDRSSYNYGYTF TGTGCCAGCAGCCGGGACAGGAGTTCGTATAACTATGGCTACACCTTC
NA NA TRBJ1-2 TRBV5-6 CASSLAGRQGYTF TGTGCCAGCAGCTTGGCGGGGCGGCAAGGCTACACCTTC
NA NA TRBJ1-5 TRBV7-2 CASSLGDLQPQHF TGTGCCAGCAGCTTAGGGGATCTTCAGCCCCAGCATTTT
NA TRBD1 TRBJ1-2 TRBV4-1 CASSQVGGTGFGYTF TGCGCCAGCAGCCAAGTCGGCGGGACAGGGTTTGGCTACACCTTC
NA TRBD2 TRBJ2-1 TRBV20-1 CSARDYIGRLGLAGVSGNEQFF TGCAGTGCTAGAGATTATATCGGGAGGTTGGGTCTAGCGGGAGTTTCGGGGAATGAGCAGTTCTTC
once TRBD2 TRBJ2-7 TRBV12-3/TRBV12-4 CAGSSGTSGGAYEQYF TGTGCCGGCAGTTCTGGGACTAGCGGGGGAGCATACGAGCAGTACTTC
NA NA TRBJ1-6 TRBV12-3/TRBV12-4 CASSVDSYNSPPHF TGTGCCAGCAGCGTGGACAGTTATAATTCACCCCCCCACTTT
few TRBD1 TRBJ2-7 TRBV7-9 CASSFKGQGSEQYF TGTGCCAGCAGCTTTAAGGGACAGGGAAGCGAGCAGTACTTC
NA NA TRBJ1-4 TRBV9 CASSDFTQGDEKLFF TGTGCCAGCAGCGACTTTACGCAGGGAGATGAAAAACTGTTTTTT
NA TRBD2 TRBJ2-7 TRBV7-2 CASRPGTSGTYKQYF TGTGCCAGCAGACCCGGGACTAGCGGAACCTACAAGCAGTACTTC
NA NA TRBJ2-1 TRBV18 CASSPSTQEQFF TGTGCCAGCTCACCATCAACTCAGGAGCAGTTCTTC
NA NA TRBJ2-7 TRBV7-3 CASSLVPNRVDYTYEQYF TGTGCCAGCAGCTTGGTTCCTAACAGGGTGGATTATACCTACGAGCAGTACTTC
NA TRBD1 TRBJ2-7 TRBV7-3 CASSAGQGNEQYF TGTGCCAGCAGCGCCGGACAGGGGAACGAGCAGTACTTC
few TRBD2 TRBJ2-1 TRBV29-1 CSVSGTTLYNEQFF TGCAGCGTTTCCGGGACTACCCTCTACAATGAGCAGTTCTTC
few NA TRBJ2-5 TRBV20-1 CSARDPRFLETQYF TGCAGTGCTAGAGATCCCCGGTTCCTAGAGACCCAGTACTTC
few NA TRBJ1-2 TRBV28 CASSSPQAGYTF TGTGCCAGCAGTTCCCCTCAGGCGGGCTACACCTTC
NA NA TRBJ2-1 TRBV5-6 CASSLRQTYNEQFF TGTGCCAGCAGCTTGAGACAGACCTACAATGAGCAGTTCTTC
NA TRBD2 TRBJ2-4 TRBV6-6 CASSSYSGAKNIQYF TGTGCCAGCAGTTCATATAGCGGGGCCAAAAACATTCAGTACTTC
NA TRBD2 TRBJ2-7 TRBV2 CASRGTSRSSEQYF TGTGCCAGCAGAGGGACTAGCCGGTCCTCCGAGCAGTACTTC
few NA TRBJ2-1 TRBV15 CATRPEGVGYNEQFF TGTGCCACCAGGCCGGAAGGGGTGGGCTACAATGAGCAGTTCTTC
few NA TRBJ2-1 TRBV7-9 CASSVTGDNEQFF TGTGCCAGCAGCGTAACTGGGGACAATGAGCAGTTCTTC
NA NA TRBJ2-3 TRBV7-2 CASSPGSPSGTDTQYF TGTGCCAGCAGCCCGGGGTCCCCCAGCGGCACAGATACGCAGTATTTT
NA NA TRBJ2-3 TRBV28 CASSLGADSTDTQYF TGTGCCAGCAGTTTGGGGGCGGATAGCACAGATACGCAGTATTTT
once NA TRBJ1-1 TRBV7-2 CASSLEPGETEAFF TGTGCCAGCAGCTTAGAACCGGGTGAAACTGAAGCTTTCTTT
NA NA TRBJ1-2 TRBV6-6 CASSYSTGDCGYTF TGTGCCAGCAGTTACTCGACGGGGGACTGTGGCTACACCTTC
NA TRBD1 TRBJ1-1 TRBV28 CASSPGTGWDTEAFF TGTGCCAGCAGTCCCGGGACAGGGTGGGACACTGAAGCTTTCTTT
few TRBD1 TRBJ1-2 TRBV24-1 CATSDLNRGMEGYTF TGTGCCACCAGTGATTTGAACAGGGGAATGGAAGGCTACACCTTC
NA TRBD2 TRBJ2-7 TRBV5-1 CASSPTSGAYEQYF TGCGCCAGCAGCCCGACTAGCGGAGCCTACGAGCAGTACTTC
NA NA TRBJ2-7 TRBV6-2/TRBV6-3 CASTDGDSYEQYF TGTGCCAGCACAGACGGGGACTCCTACGAGCAGTACTTC
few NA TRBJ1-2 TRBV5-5 CASSWVGGDGYTF TGTGCCAGCAGCTGGGTCGGGGGTGATGGCTACACCTTC
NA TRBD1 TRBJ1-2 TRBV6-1 CASTWDRGPNYGYTF TGTGCCAGCACCTGGGACAGGGGACCTAACTATGGCTACACCTTC
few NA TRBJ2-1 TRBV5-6 CASSAATGYNEQFF TGTGCCAGCAGCGCGGCAACGGGATACAATGAGCAGTTCTTC
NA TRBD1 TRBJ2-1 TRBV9 CASSVQGAGEQFF TGTGCCAGCAGCGTACAGGGGGCGGGTGAGCAGTTCTTC
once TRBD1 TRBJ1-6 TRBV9 CASSETGGSPLHF TGTGCCAGCAGCGAGACAGGGGGCTCACCCCTCCACTTT
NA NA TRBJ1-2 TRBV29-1 CSGHLALNDGYTF TGCAGCGGGCATTTGGCCCTAAACGATGGCTACACCTTC
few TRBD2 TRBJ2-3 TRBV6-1 CASSDTSGSGPDTQYF TGTGCCAGCAGTGATACGAGCGGGAGCGGCCCAGATACGCAGTATTTT
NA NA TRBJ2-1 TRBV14 CASSPKMRGQLHEQFF TGTGCCAGCAGCCCTAAAATGAGGGGCCAACTCCATGAGCAGTTCTTC
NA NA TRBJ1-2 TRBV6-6 CASSYSRQRQGYTF TGTGCCAGCAGTTACTCCCGACAGCGACAAGGCTACACCTTC
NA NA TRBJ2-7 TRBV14 CASSPRGTLGGEQYF TGTGCCAGCAGCCCCAGAGGGACCTTGGGGGGCGAGCAGTACTTC
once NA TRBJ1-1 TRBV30 CAWSFLTVTEAFF TGTGCCTGGAGTTTCTTAACAGTCACTGAAGCTTTCTTT
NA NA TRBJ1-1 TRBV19 CASSIQAGWEGTEAFF TGTGCCAGTAGTATTCAGGCAGGGTGGGAGGGCACTGAAGCTTTCTTT
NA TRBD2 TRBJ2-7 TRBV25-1 CASSPIFGTSGEQYF TGTGCCAGCAGTCCAATATTCGGGACTAGCGGCGAGCAGTACTTC
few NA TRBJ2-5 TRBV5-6 CASSLVKGSRLETQYF TGTGCCAGCAGCTTGGTGAAAGGGTCCCGTCTGGAGACCCAGTACTTC
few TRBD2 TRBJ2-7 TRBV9 CASSVAGGAGSYEQYF TGTGCCAGCAGCGTAGCGGGAGGGGCCGGGAGCTACGAGCAGTACTTC
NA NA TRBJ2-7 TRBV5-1 CASSLAPEGYEQYF TGCGCCAGCAGCTTGGCCCCCGAGGGATACGAGCAGTACTTC
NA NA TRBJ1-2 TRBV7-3 CASSLTAGGIGGYTF TGTGCCAGCAGCTTAACGGCTGGGGGGATAGGTGGCTACACCTTC
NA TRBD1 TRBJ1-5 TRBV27 CASSAYRGGNSNQPQHF TGTGCCAGCAGTGCCTACAGGGGCGGTAATAGCAATCAGCCCCAGCATTTT
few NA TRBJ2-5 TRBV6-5 CASSYSRSPGPQETQYF TGTGCCAGCAGTTATTCGAGGTCGCCGGGGCCCCAAGAGACCCAGTACTTC
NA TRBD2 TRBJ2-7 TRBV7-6 CASSLELAGGINSYEQYF TGTGCCAGCAGCTTAGAACTAGCGGGGGGGATTAACTCCTACGAGCAGTACTTC
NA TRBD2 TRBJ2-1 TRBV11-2 CASSHQTSGRRYNEQFF TGTGCCAGCAGCCATCAGACTAGCGGGAGGAGATACAATGAGCAGTTCTTC